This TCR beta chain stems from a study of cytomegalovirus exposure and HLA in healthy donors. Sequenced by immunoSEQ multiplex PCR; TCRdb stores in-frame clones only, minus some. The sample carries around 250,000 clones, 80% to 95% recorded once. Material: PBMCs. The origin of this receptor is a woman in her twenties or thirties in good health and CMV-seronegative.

As DNA, the CDR3 is TGCGCCAGCAGCCTCAGTGGGGCGGGAGGTCGGACAGATACGCAGTATTTT. Translated, it gives CASSLSGAGGRTDTQYF. This chain connects TRBV5-1 to TRBJ2-3; 8 bases line up with TRBD2. The V gene end was trimmed by 4 bases and the J gene end by 3 bases; junction bases not matched to a gene: 13. This CDR3 has 17 residues. Germline V gene sequence: CDR1 SGHRS, CDR2 YFSETQ. The complete variable domain, with remaining parts taken from reference TRBV5-1 and TRBJ2-3, reads KAGVTQTPRYLIKTRGQQVTLSCSPISGHRSVSWYQQTPGQGLQFLFEYFSETQRNKGNFPGRFSGRQFSNSRSEMNVSTLELGDSALYLCASSLSGAGGRTDTQYFGPGTRLTVL.